These 2 T cell receptor beta chains share one sample of origin, sequenced in a study of cytomegalovirus exposure and HLA in healthy donors. The primer mix had 60 Vbeta and 13 Jbeta primers. Generated by immunoSEQ multiplex PCR, the TCRdb table keeps only in-frame clones and is missing some. Of 200,000 or so clones listed, roughly 87% are singletons. The sequenced sample consisted of PBMCs. The receptor source for this set is a girl under three years old in good health and CMV-seronegative.

The chain links TRBV5-4 to TRBJ1-6; 9 nucleotides match TRBD1. The CDR3 runs to 14 residues. Unmatched junction bases numbered 5, after V lost 3 bases and J lost 10 bases. Germline values: CDR1 SGHNT, CDR2 YYREEE (reference sequence). In DNA form, the CDR3 reads TGTGCCAGCAGCTCGGGACAGGGAGAGTCACCCCTCCACTTT. Translated: CASSSGQGESPLHF.

The chain recombines TRBV15 with TRBJ2-7; no definite D call. The CDR3 covers 16 residues. V was trimmed by 2 bases and J by 2 bases, leaving 16 bases between them. Germline V gives CDR1 LNHNV, CDR2 YYDKDF (reference sequence). CDR3 loop: CATSRPPTEPPYEQYF. CDR3 nucleotide sequence: TGTGCCACCAGCAGACCTCCTACTGAACCGCCCTACGAGCAGTACTTC.